These 26 T cell receptor beta chains share one sample of origin, sequenced in a study of blood T cell repertoires in COVID-19. Some clones are missing from TCRdb's copy, which holds only in-frame ones; the method was immunoSEQ multiplex PCR. The sample holds fewer than 80,000 clones, 70% to 75% seen once. Sequenced input: peripheral blood. The receptors here all came from a man in his fifties or sixties with acute or convalescent COVID-19.

The chain is built from TRBV5-1 and TRBJ2-1; D perhaps matches TRBD1 (6 bases). The CDR3 sequence is 11 residues long. Trimming stripped 3 bases from V and 9 bases from J, with 7 bases between. Looked up from germline, CDR1 is SGHRS and CDR2 is YFSETQ. The CDR3 loop reads CASSSQGEQFF. The CDR3 DNA follows: TGCGCCAGCAGCTCACAGGGTGAGCAGTTCTTC.

DNA of the CDR3: TGTGCCACCAGTTCGTGGGAGGGGGAGAACTACGAGCAGTACGTC. Translating it yields CATSSWEGENYEQYV. The rearrangement joins TRBV24-1 to TRBJ2-7; D possibly corresponds to TRBD2 (7 bases). The CDR3 is made up of 15 amino acids. Germline V gene lookup returns CDR1 KGHDR and CDR2 SFDVKD. The V and J ends lost 6 bases and 3 bases respectively, with 17 bases between them.

CDR3 nucleotides: TGTGCCAGCTCACCGGGCAGGGCCGCTTACGAGCAGTACGTC. Its protein product is CASSPGRAAYEQYV. The chain joins TRBV18 to TRBJ2-7, with D perhaps matching TRBD1 (5 bases). Per the germline V gene, CDR1 is KGHSH and CDR2 is LQKENI. Trimming left V 3 bases short and J 4 bases short, with 13 bases between. The CDR3 has 14 amino acids.

This chain connects TRBV5-1 to TRBJ1-3, with no clear D. V lost 1 base and J 4 bases, leaving 9 bases between the germline ends. Germline values: CDR1 SGHRS, CDR2 YFSETQ. The CDR3 sequence is 14 residues long. Written as DNA, the CDR3 is TGCGCCAGCAGCTTGAGAGGGTCCGGAAACACCATATATTTT. Translating it yields CASSLRGSGNTIYF.

This clone has more than one count but fewer than ten. The CDR3: CASSAAGTAGTGELFF. DNA for the CDR3: TGTGCCAGCAGCGCCGCAGGGACAGCGGGCACCGGGGAGCTGTTTTTT. The chain recombines TRBV5-4 with TRBJ2-2, with D perhaps matching TRBD1 (7 bases). The CDR3 spans 16 residues. V was trimmed by 4 bases and J by 4 bases, leaving 17 bases between them. The germline V gene has CDR1 SGHNT and CDR2 YYREEE (reference sequence).

The count of this clone is one. The chain links TRBV5-1 to TRBJ1-1; TRBD1 matches at 8 bases. This CDR3 spans 15 amino acids. Losses at the gene ends were 3 bases for V and 2 bases for J; bases not matched to a gene: 6. Germline assignment: CDR1 SGHRS and CDR2 YFSETQ. The CDR3 loop reads CASSSLGQDNTEAFF. Written as DNA, the CDR3 is TGCGCCAGCAGCTCACTGGGACAGGACAACACTGAAGCTTTCTTT.

The table lists this clone with a count of one. The rearrangement links TRBV7-2 to TRBJ2-1, with 8 bases fitting TRBD2. The CDR3 spans 16 residues. Germline CDR1 is SGHTA and CDR2 is FQGNSA. The ends lost 5 bases at V and 5 bases at J; junction bases unmatched: 11. In DNA form, the CDR3 reads TGTGCCAGCAGCAGCCAAAGCGGGAGCTATGACAATGAGCAGTTCTTC. It codes for CASSSQSGSYDNEQFF.

The chain combines TRBV20-1 with TRBJ2-1; the match to TRBD2 covers 8 bases. The germline gives CDR1 DFQATT, CDR2 SNEGSKA (reference sequence). Trimming removed 3 bases from V and 6 bases from J; junction bases left unmatched: 7. The CDR3 consists of 14 residues. The CDR3 region is CSASSSGRSNEQFF. Here the CDR3 DNA reads TGCAGTGCTAGTTCCAGCGGGAGATCCAATGAGCAGTTCTTC.

This clone was recorded once. The V and J genes are TRBV5-4 and TRBJ2-2; D ambiguous. This CDR3 contains 14 residues. Germline V lookup: CDR1 SGHNT, CDR2 YYREEE (reference sequence). V was trimmed by 2 bases and J by 4 bases, leaving 9 bases between them. The CDR3 protein is CASSFSPATGELFF. The CDR3, as DNA: TGTGCCAGCAGCTTTAGCCCCGCCACCGGGGAGCTGTTTTTT.

This clone was detected only once. The J gene is TRBJ1-5, the V gene TRBV10-2, with D unclear. CDR3 length: 14 amino acids. The V gene lost 8 bases and the J gene lost 2 bases, with 13 bases spanning the gap. The germline gives CDR1 WSHSY, CDR2 SAAADI. The CDR3 loop is CASWEGSGNQPQHF. For the CDR3, the DNA is TGCGCCAGCTGGGAGGGCTCGGGCAATCAGCCCCAGCATTTT.

The V gene is TRBV10-3, the J gene TRBJ2-1; 11 bases are shared with TRBD2. The CDR3 has 16 residues. With V trimmed by 1 base and J by 6 bases, 5 bases remained unmatched. Per the germline V gene, CDR1 is ENHRY and CDR2 is SYGVKD. In DNA form, the CDR3 reads TGTGCCATCAGTGAGTATCTAGCGGGAGGCCCCAATGAGCAGTTCTTC. This codes for CAISEYLAGGPNEQFF.

This clone has just a few counts. The chain employs TRBV6-1 and TRBJ1-5, with D possibly matching TRBD1 (5 bases). Trimming left V 1 base short and J 3 bases short, with 16 bases between. The CDR3 covers 17 residues. The germline gives CDR1 MNHNS, CDR2 SASEGT. This chain's CDR3 is CASSEGYWGVLNQPQHF. In DNA form, the CDR3 reads TGTGCCAGCAGTGAAGGTTATTGGGGGGTCCTCAATCAGCCCCAGCATTTT.

The genes are TRBV2 and TRBJ2-2; 7 nucleotides align to TRBD1. Germline CDR1 is SNHLY and CDR2 is FYNNEI. This CDR3 is 16 amino acids long. With 6 bases clipped from V and 4 bases from J, the junction kept 11 bases outside the gene matches. The CDR3 nucleotides read TGTGCCAGCAGCCGGGACAGTGCATTTTCCACCGGGGAGCTGTTTTTT. Its translation: CASSRDSAFSTGELFF.

This clone was found many times. The chain is built from TRBV10-2 and TRBJ2-3; D is unclear. The CDR3 consists of 12 residues. Per the germline V gene, CDR1 is WSHSY and CDR2 is SAAADI. V lost 8 bases and J 3 bases, leaving 9 bases between the germline ends. In DNA form, the CDR3 reads TGCGCCAGCGGGCACACAACAGATACGCAGTATTTT. It is translated as CASGHTTDTQYF.

The CDR3 protein is CSASPEETQYF. DNA for the CDR3: TGCAGTGCTAGTCCCGAAGAGACCCAGTACTTC. The J gene is TRBJ2-5, the V gene TRBV20-1; D ambiguous. V lost 3 bases, J lost 3 bases, and 5 bases lay in between. The CDR3 consists of 11 residues. Germline V gives CDR1 DFQATT, CDR2 SNEGSKA (reference sequence).

This chain uses TRBV7-3 with TRBJ1-5; possible D gene TRBD1, 6 bases. This CDR3 region has 13 residues. V was cut by 2 bases and J by 10 bases, with 12 bases left in between. Germline CDR1 reads SGHTA; CDR2 reads FQGTGA. The CDR3, as DNA: TGTGCCAGCAGCTTAGTGGCGACAGGTCCCCAGCATTTT. As protein: CASSLVATGPQHF.

CDR3 loop: CASSQETSGGLNTGELFF. Written as DNA, the CDR3 is TGTGCCAGCAGCCAAGAGACTAGCGGGGGCCTGAACACCGGGGAGCTGTTTTTT. The chain is built from TRBV3-1 (or the pseudogene TRBV3-2) and TRBJ2-2, with TRBD2 matching over 12 bases. This CDR3 spans 18 amino acids. J was trimmed by 1 base and V by 0 bases; bases with no gene match: 3. Germline CDR1 and CDR2: LGHDT and YNNKEL (reference sequence).

The rearrangement links TRBV28 to TRBJ1-5; D is perhaps TRBD1 (6 bases). There are 15 residues in the CDR3. V lost 5 bases and J 7 bases, leaving 18 bases between the germline ends. Germline loops: CDR1 MDHEN, CDR2 SYDVKM. CDR3 sequence (DNA): TGTGCCAGCAGTCCTGGAGGACAGCCGGGACAGCCCCAGCATTTT. Residues: CASSPGGQPGQPQHF. The whole variable domain, remainder taken from reference TRBV28 and TRBJ1-5, is DVKVTQSSRYLVKRTGEKVFLECVQDMDHENMFWYRQDPGLGLRLIYFSYDVKMKEKGDIPEGYSVSREKKERFSLILESASTNQTSMYLCASSPGGQPGQPQHFGDGTRLSIL.

The chain joins TRBV19 to TRBJ2-7, with 8 positions matching TRBD2. The CDR3 is 13 residues long. Germline assignment: CDR1 LNHDA and CDR2 SQIVND (reference sequence). V lost 3 bases and J lost 4; bases outside the gene matches: 2. CDR3 amino acids: CASSITSGYEQYF. In DNA form, the CDR3 reads TGTGCCAGTAGTATCACTAGCGGATACGAGCAGTACTTC.

This clone occurred once. The V gene is TRBV2, the J gene TRBJ2-2; TRBD1 matches 8 bases. The CDR3 contains 15 residues. Trimming cost V 10 bases and J 1 base; bases outside gene matches: 8. Germline V lookup: CDR1 SNHLY, CDR2 FYNNEI. The DNA of the CDR3 is TGTGCCACCAGGTCAGGGGGCGGGAACACCGGGGAGCTGTTTTTT. It translates to CATRSGGGNTGELFF.

The rearrangement joins TRBV5-1 to TRBJ1-3; D gene uncertain. The CDR3 runs to 15 residues. Germline CDR1 and CDR2: SGHRS and YFSETQ. V shed 0 bases and J shed 0 bases, with 7 bases lying between them. CDR3 sequence: CASSLGPYSGNTIYF. The CDR3 nucleotides are TGCGCCAGCAGCTTGGGGCCTTACTCTGGAAACACCATATATTTT.

V usage is TRBV3-1 (or the pseudogene TRBV3-2) and J usage is TRBJ2-7; the D gene is possibly TRBD1 (6 bases). V was shortened by 1 base and J by 1 base, with 8 bases between the two germline ends. CDR1 and CDR2 from the germline V gene are LGHDT and YNNKEL (reference sequence). The CDR3 is 14 amino acids. Here the CDR3 reads CASSQADRSYEQYV. In nucleotides, the CDR3 is TGTGCCAGCAGCCAAGCCGACAGGTCCTACGAGCAGTACGTC.

The genes are TRBV5-6 and TRBJ1-1; tentatively, D is TRBD1 (5 bases). From germline, CDR1 is SGHDT and CDR2 YYEEEE. Trimming cost V 2 bases and J 7 bases, with 12 bases left between them. This CDR3 contains 13 residues. CDR3 region: CASSFSGLGEAFF. The DNA for the CDR3 is TGTGCCAGCAGCTTTTCAGGGCTGGGTGAAGCTTTCTTT.

This clone has more than one count but fewer than ten. This sequence joins TRBV4-2 and TRBJ2-6; D is perhaps TRBD1 (5 bases). CDR1 and CDR2 (germline): LGHNA, YNFKEQ. The germline V and J ends were trimmed by 0 bases and 6 bases, with 9 bases remaining between them. The CDR3 is 15 residues long. The CDR3 nucleotides read TGTGCCAGCAGCCAAGAGTTAGGGGCGGCCAACGTCCTGACTTTC. Its protein product is CASSQELGAANVLTF.

V gene TRBV4-1 combines with J gene TRBJ2-4; TRBD1 matches 10 bases. This CDR3 is built from 16 residues. V trimming: 0 bases; J trimming: 14 bases; junction bases outside the gene matches: 13. Looked up from germline, CDR1 is MGHRA and CDR2 is YSYEKL. The CDR3 sequence: CASSQDGTGESGPKYF. The DNA of the CDR3 is TGCGCCAGCAGCCAAGATGGGACAGGGGAAAGTGGCCCGAAGTACTTC.

The V call is TRBV6-5, the J call TRBJ2-6; tentatively, D is TRBD1 (5 bases). This CDR3 comprises 15 residues. The V end was cut by 7 bases, the J end by 2 bases, with 12 bases between. From germline, CDR1 is MNHEY and CDR2 SVGAGI. CDR3 sequence reads: CASTEGAAGANVLTF. The CDR3 nucleotides are TGTGCCAGCACCGAAGGGGCCGCTGGGGCCAACGTCCTGACTTTC.